A single sample is the source of the 12 T cell receptor beta chains below, sequenced in a study of regulatory T cells in long-lasting Graves disease. The time point was: newly diagnosed GD, antithyroid drugs for less than 3 months. The authors made the TCR library using RNA they extracted from PBMCs. Arm-PCR of CDR3 regions and iRepertoire HTBI primers were used to build TCR beta libraries. One entry per CDR3 protein results from TCRdb running MiXCR on the multiplex PCR reads. The sample has about 470,000 distinct CDR3 sequences, 14% to 15% seen once. This same sample was also taken into another study, of T cells in Graves' hyperthyroidism and ophthalmopathy.

This material consisted of peripheral blood mononuclear cells (PBMCs), taken at new diagnosis, from a patient treated with antithyroid drugs. The receptors here all came from a woman between 25 and 40 years old with Graves disease.

This clonotype was detected ten times or more. This chain connects TRBV11-3 to TRBJ1-3; D gene uncertain. The CDR3 has 15 residues. The V end lost 0 bases, the J end lost 4 bases, and 10 bases lay between the germline ends. Per the germline V gene, CDR1 is SGHNT and CDR2 is YENEEA. The CDR3 DNA is TGTGCCAGCAGCTTAGAGGTGGCATCCGGAAACACCATATATTTT. It encodes CASSLEVASGNTIYF. Full variable domain (missing parts from reference TRBV11-3 and TRBJ1-3): EAGVVQSPRYKIIEKKQPVAFWCNPISGHNTLYWYLQNLGQGPELLIRYENEEAVDDSQLPKDRFSAERLKGVDSTLKIQPAELGDSAVYLCASSLEVASGNTIYFGEGSWLTVV.

This clonotype was counted at least ten times. The chain employs TRBV7-2 and TRBJ1-2; the match to TRBD1 covers 7 bases. The CDR3 loop spans 14 amino acids. V dropped 5 bases and J dropped 3; count of bases not matched to a gene: 6. Germline loops: CDR1 SGHTA, CDR2 FQGNSA. The CDR3 reads CASSPRGQDYGYTF. The CDR3, as DNA: TGTGCCAGCAGCCCAAGAGGACAGGACTATGGCTACACCTTC.

This clonotype was picked up many times. The rearrangement joins TRBV2 to TRBJ2-7; D may be TRBD1 or TRBD2 (5 bases each). Germline-derived CDR1 and CDR2 are SNHLY and FYNNEI. This CDR3 spans 16 amino acids. V lost 6 bases, J lost 4 bases, and 22 bases lay in between. DNA of the CDR3: TGTGCCAGCAGGCCCCGAGGGACGGCAACAACGTACGAGCAGTACTTC. Residues: CASRPRGTATTYEQYF.

This clonotype appeared many times. V and J are TRBV6-1 and TRBJ2-7; D is undetermined. V was cut by 6 bases and J by 6 bases, with 15 bases left in between. This CDR3 has 13 amino acids. CDR1 MNHNS and CDR2 SASEGT come from the germline V gene. The CDR3 region is CASSLPGSREQYF. In DNA, the CDR3 is TGTGCCAGCAGCCTCCCTGGTTCTCGCGAGCAGTACTTC.

This clonotype was seen only a few times. The chain carries TRBV24-1 and TRBJ2-2; D is ambiguous. Per germline, CDR1 KGHDR and CDR2 SFDVKD. Trimming removed 5 bases from V and 6 bases from J, with 9 bases in between. The CDR3 contains 13 residues. The CDR3 loop is CATSAVGPGELFF. DNA for the CDR3: TGTGCCACCAGTGCGGTAGGGCCCGGGGAGCTGTTTTTT.

This clonotype was counted many times. The genes are TRBV19 and TRBJ1-1; no clear D. The CDR3 totals 13 residues. CDR1 and CDR2 from the germline V gene are LNHDA and SQIVND (reference sequence). V lost 5 bases to trimming and J lost 4 bases, with 11 bases between them. The CDR3 reads CASSVDGSTEAFF. CDR3 nucleotides: TGTGCCAGTAGTGTGGACGGGAGCACTGAAGCTTTCTTT.

At least ten counts were recorded for this clonotype. The rearrangement uses TRBV5-5 and TRBJ2-5, with TRBD2 matching over 8 bases. J lost 1 base, V lost 5 bases, and 7 bases had no gene match. Germline assignment: CDR1 SGHKS and CDR2 YYEKEE (reference sequence). The CDR3 is made up of 15 amino acids. The CDR3: CASRAGAGGQETQYF. The CDR3 coding sequence is TGTGCCAGCAGGGCGGGGGCGGGAGGCCAAGAGACCCAGTACTTC.

The sample holds many counts of this clonotype. The chain links TRBV6-5 to TRBJ2-3, with D hard to call. V was cut by 0 bases and J by 1 base, with 5 bases left in between. This CDR3 is 14 amino acids long. Germline CDR1 MNHEY, CDR2 SVGAGI. The CDR3 sequence is CASSYSPGTDTQYF. CDR3 coding DNA: TGTGCCAGCAGTTACTCGCCGGGCACAGATACGCAGTATTTT.

The chain links TRBV6-1 to TRBJ2-1; tentatively, D is TRBD2 (6 bases). This CDR3 region has 15 residues. The germline V gene encodes CDR1 MNHNS and CDR2 SASEGT. Trimming stripped 5 bases from V and 9 bases from J, with 20 bases between. CDR3 residues: CASSPDWAGRGEQFF. Here the CDR3 DNA reads TGTGCCAGCAGTCCCGATTGGGCGGGACGAGGTGAGCAGTTCTTC.

To note about this clonotype: Given a much more abundant clone one base away, this may be a read error. V is TRBV12-5 and J is TRBJ2-5, with a possible D match to TRBD1 (5 bases). The CDR3 is 13 residues long. Trimming pared 7 bases from V and 5 bases from J, leaving 14 bases between. Germline loops: CDR1 LGHNT, CDR2 FRNRAP. The CDR3 nucleotides read TGTGCTAGTGCATCTGGTGCAGGGGAGACCCAGTACTTC. It yields the protein CASASGAGETQYF. The full variable domain, its missing parts supplied by reference TRBV12-5 and TRBJ2-5, is DARVTQTPRHKVTEMGQEVTMRCQPILGHNTVFWYRQTMMQGLELLAYFRNRAPLDDSGMPKDRFSAEMPDATLATLKIQPSEPRDSAVYFCASASGAGETQYFGPGTRLLVL.

This clonotype was seen at least ten times. No conserved phenylalanine or tryptophan is present at the end of the CDR3, so a read error is the likely explanation. The chain recombines TRBV20-1 with TRBJ1-2; 7 bases line up with TRBD1. V lost 0 bases, J lost 4 bases, and 2 bases stayed unmatched. CDR3 length equals 13 residues. CDR1 and CDR2 (germline): DFQATT, SNEGSKA (reference sequence). The CDR3 reads CSARDRDSYGYTL. The CDR3 DNA is TGCAGTGCTAGAGACCGGGACAGCTATGGCTACACCCTC.

Points on this clonotype: This sequence is one base from a far larger clone and is likely a read error. The V and J genes are TRBV12-3 or TRBV12-4 and TRBJ2-1; D is undetermined. The J call may be incorrect, as the DNA end agrees better with TRBJ2-7. This CDR3 is built from 14 residues. In DNA form, the CDR3 reads TGTGCCAGCAGCGTAAGGCCTACCTACAATGAGCAGTACTTC. Protein: CASSVRPTYNEQYF.